The sequence of this T cell receptor (beta chain) was determined in a study of blood T cells in healthy people across ages. Study-wide results and limits: No one knew whether donors had CMV, which possibly confounded expanded clonotype changes. Roughly linear age-related decline in beta diversity appeared, significant by age about 40.

This clonotype has a handful of counts. Its antigen is unidentified. Every sample had a minimum of 7 million PBMCs isolated. Per germline, CDR1 SQVTM and CDR2 ANQGSEA. This CDR3 spans 12 amino acids. V gave up 6 bases and J gave up 6 bases, with 12 bases separating them. Together with a sample-barcoded 5' primer, a J-beta primer mix was included in a second PCR lasting about 6 to 11 cycles. TCRdb processed the 5' RACE reads anew with MiXCR; each CDR3 protein has one entry. The sample contains about 600,000 distinct CDR3 sequences, roughly 48% of which appear only once. Sequencing was performed on blood. The receptor comes from a man older than 75 in good health. The rearrangement joins TRBV29-1 to TRBJ2-1; no reliable D call. The CDR3: CSVSLGFNEQFF. In nucleotides, the CDR3 is TGCAGCGTGAGCTTAGGGTTCAATGAGCAGTTCTTC.